The rows below give T cell receptor beta chains drawn from one sample of a study of T-cell memory formation after mild COVID-19. TCRdb re-derived calls from the 5' RACE reads in MiXCR, one entry per CDR3 protein. The data contain over 300,000 distinct CDR3 sequences, around a fifth of them singletons. The specimen sequenced was PBMCs or a T cell subset sorted from them (not recorded which). These receptors all stem from a man between 18 and 29 years old who had mild COVID-19 (a few samples of this study predate the infection). Cell type and time point are not known. CDR3s include the opening cysteine and the closing phenylalanine or tryptophan. Fields, in order: CDR3 protein, CDR3 DNA, clone size, D gene, J gene, V gene. A D gene is named only where the DNA matches it firmly. Clone size is given for some rows only: seen once, a few or many times, or a class if the clone is expanded.

CDR3: CASSPPTRITDTQYF; DNA: TGTGCCAGCAGTCCCCCCACTAGGATAACAGATACGCAGTATTTT; size: once; D: .; J: TRBJ2-3; V: TRBV6-2/TRBV6-3
CDR3: CASSQVPPAGDTTNEKLFF; DNA: TGCGCCAGCAGCCAAGTCCCACCTGCCGGAGACACAACTAATGAAAAACTGTTTTTT; size: few; D: .; J: TRBJ1-4; V: TRBV4-3
CDR3: CASTLGEGSPLHF; DNA: TGTGCCAGCACCCTCGGAGAGGGTTCACCCCTCCACTTT; size: .; D: .; J: TRBJ1-6; V: TRBV9
CDR3: CAWSDTNQPQHF; DNA: TGTGCCTGGAGCGACACCAATCAGCCCCAGCATTTT; size: few; D: .; J: TRBJ1-5; V: TRBV30
CDR3: CAIRAQGGQETQYF; DNA: TGTGCCATCAGGGCACAGGGTGGGCAAGAGACCCAGTACTTC; size: few; D: .; J: TRBJ2-5; V: TRBV10-3
CDR3: CSAPDRGPQNIQYF; DNA: TGCAGTGCGCCGGACAGGGGGCCCCAAAACATTCAGTACTTC; size: .; D: TRBD1; J: TRBJ2-4; V: TRBV20-1
CDR3: CASTAARLTEAFF; DNA: TGTGCCAGTACCGCGGCCCGGTTGACTGAAGCTTTCTTT; size: few; D: .; J: TRBJ1-1; V: TRBV19
CDR3: CASSFGGHRNTEAFF; DNA: TGTGCCAGCAGCTTCGGGGGACATCGGAACACTGAAGCTTTCTTT; size: few; D: .; J: TRBJ1-1; V: TRBV7-2
CDR3: CASSLPLYRGQPQHF; DNA: TGTGCCAGCAGTTTACCCCTCTACAGGGGTCAGCCCCAGCATTTT; size: few; D: TRBD1; J: TRBJ1-5; V: TRBV28
CDR3: CASSEGPGQETQYF; DNA: TGTGCCAGCAGCGAAGGGCCCGGGCAAGAGACCCAGTACTTC; size: few; D: .; J: TRBJ2-5; V: TRBV6-5
CDR3: CASSQDWAEEYNEQFF; DNA: TGCGCCAGCAGCCAAGATTGGGCGGAGGAGTACAATGAGCAGTTCTTC; size: once; D: .; J: TRBJ2-1; V: TRBV4-1
CDR3: CASSVAGGLRELFF; DNA: TGTGCCAGCAGCGTAGCTGGGGGGCTTCGGGAGCTGTTTTTT; size: few; D: .; J: TRBJ2-2; V: TRBV9
CDR3: CASRPQGAGELFF; DNA: TGTGCCAGCAGGCCTCAGGGCGCCGGGGAGCTGTTTTTT; size: few; D: .; J: TRBJ2-2; V: TRBV2
CDR3: CAGGAANTQYF; DNA: TGTGCTGGGGGCGCAGCAAATACGCAGTATTTT; size: few; D: .; J: TRBJ2-3; V: TRBV28
CDR3: CASSLHRGPKGETQYF; DNA: TGTGCCAGCAGTTTACATCGGGGCCCCAAAGGAGAGACCCAGTACTTC; size: few; D: .; J: TRBJ2-5; V: TRBV28
CDR3: CAITPGAQTEAFF; DNA: TGTGCCATCACACCGGGGGCGCAAACTGAAGCTTTCTTT; size: .; D: .; J: TRBJ1-1; V: TRBV10-3
CDR3: CASSQYRGNEQFF; DNA: TGTGCCAGCAGCCAGTACAGGGGTAATGAGCAGTTCTTC; size: .; D: TRBD1; J: TRBJ2-1; V: TRBV7-3
CDR3: CASSPLADNEKLFF; DNA: TGTGCCAGCAGTCCCCTGGCGGACAATGAAAAACTGTTTTTT; size: .; D: .; J: TRBJ1-4; V: TRBV7-9
CDR3: CASSERLRGDQETQYF; DNA: TGTGCCAGCAGTGAACGGTTGCGGGGAGACCAAGAGACCCAGTACTTC; size: few; D: .; J: TRBJ2-5; V: TRBV2
CDR3: CSARHLPGQGLNTEAFF; DNA: TGCAGTGCTAGACATCTTCCGGGACAGGGGTTGAACACTGAAGCTTTCTTT; size: few; D: TRBD1; J: TRBJ1-1; V: TRBV20-1
CDR3: CAISERLSEKLFF; DNA: TGTGCCATCAGTGAAAGGTTGAGTGAAAAACTGTTTTTT; size: .; D: .; J: TRBJ1-4; V: TRBV10-3
CDR3: CASRGQGSYTF; DNA: TGCGCCAGCCGCGGGCAGGGGAGCTACACCTTC; size: .; D: .; J: TRBJ1-2; V: TRBV5-1
CDR3: CATGAWRAGELFF; DNA: TGTGCCACCGGTGCATGGAGAGCCGGGGAGCTGTTTTTT; size: .; D: .; J: TRBJ2-2; V: TRBV2
CDR3: CASSAGTSAAGELFF; DNA: TGTGCCAGCAGCGCAGGGACTAGCGCGGCCGGGGAGCTGTTTTTT; size: .; D: TRBD2; J: TRBJ2-2; V: TRBV9
CDR3: CASSYGSTADTQYF; DNA: TGTGCCAGCAGTTACGGGTCGACAGCAGATACGCAGTATTTT; size: few; D: .; J: TRBJ2-3; V: TRBV6-5
CDR3: CASRLTGSAKNIQYF; DNA: TGTGCCAGCAGATTGACAGGGTCGGCCAAAAACATTCAGTACTTC; size: .; D: TRBD1; J: TRBJ2-4; V: TRBV12-3/TRBV12-4
CDR3: CASSHSGQGAYEQYF; DNA: TGCGCCAGCAGCCACTCGGGACAGGGGGCCTACGAGCAGTACTTC; size: .; D: TRBD1; J: TRBJ2-7; V: TRBV4-3
CDR3: CASSIDGNYGYTF; DNA: TGTGCCAGTAGTATTGACGGGAACTATGGCTACACCTTC; size: few; D: .; J: TRBJ1-2; V: TRBV19
CDR3: CASSQGQPPYGYTF; DNA: TGTGCCAGCAGCCAAGGACAGCCACCCTATGGCTACACCTTC; size: few; D: .; J: TRBJ1-2; V: TRBV14
CDR3: CSVEELDRGPETQYF; DNA: TGCAGCGTTGAAGAACTGGACAGGGGCCCAGAGACCCAGTACTTC; size: .; D: TRBD1; J: TRBJ2-5; V: TRBV29-1
CDR3: CASSFRSTSGPYNEQFF; DNA: TGCGCCAGCAGCTTTCGCTCGACTAGCGGCCCATACAATGAGCAGTTCTTC; size: few; D: TRBD2; J: TRBJ2-1; V: TRBV5-1
CDR3: CATSDGISNQPQHF; DNA: TGTGCCACCAGTGACGGCATCAGCAATCAGCCCCAGCATTTT; size: .; D: .; J: TRBJ1-5; V: TRBV24-1
CDR3: CASSQDAAGTYGYTF; DNA: TGCGCCAGCAGCCAAGATGCGGCGGGGACCTATGGCTACACCTTC; size: few; D: .; J: TRBJ1-2; V: TRBV4-1
CDR3: CASSVVGPKGEAFF; DNA: TGTGCCAGCAGCGTTGTAGGACCGAAGGGTGAAGCTTTCTTT; size: few; D: .; J: TRBJ1-1; V: TRBV9
CDR3: CASSPQGGEQFF; DNA: TGTGCCAGCAGCCCGCAGGGTGGCGAGCAGTTCTTC; size: many; D: .; J: TRBJ2-1; V: TRBV7-3
CDR3: CASSQDSGGGSYNEQFF; DNA: TGCGCCAGCAGCCAAGATAGTGGCGGGGGGTCCTACAATGAGCAGTTCTTC; size: .; D: TRBD2; J: TRBJ2-1; V: TRBV4-1